This entry is about one T cell receptor (beta chain). Its matching antigen is unknown. Time point reported: before natalizumab initiation. All patients had prior interferon beta, and all PML patients were female. Every PCR reaction included synthetic inline CDR3 controls for all V-J pairings. Clones were read by immunoSEQ multiplex PCR, and TCRdb kept only the in-frame ones, dropping some. Altogether 31,000 or so clones are present, approximately 91% being singletons, with the ten largest covering nearly 1.5%. This sample was taken from a study of multiple sclerosis patients with progressive multifocal leukoencephalopathy. General study findings and limits: Most PML patients had lower entropy, suggesting less diverse TRB repertoires.

This CDR3 comprises 11 residues. V was pared by 5 bases and J by 5 bases, with 7 bases between. CDR1 is PRHDT and CDR2 is FYEKMQ in the germline V gene (reference sequence). Sequencing was carried out using PBMCs. V usage is TRBV13 and J usage is TRBJ2-7, with D maybe TRBD2 (5 bases). The sequence derives from a human donor with multiple sclerosis. In DNA, the CDR3 is TGTGCCAGCAGCCCTAGCAACGAGCAGTACTTC. Amino acids: CASSPSNEQYF.